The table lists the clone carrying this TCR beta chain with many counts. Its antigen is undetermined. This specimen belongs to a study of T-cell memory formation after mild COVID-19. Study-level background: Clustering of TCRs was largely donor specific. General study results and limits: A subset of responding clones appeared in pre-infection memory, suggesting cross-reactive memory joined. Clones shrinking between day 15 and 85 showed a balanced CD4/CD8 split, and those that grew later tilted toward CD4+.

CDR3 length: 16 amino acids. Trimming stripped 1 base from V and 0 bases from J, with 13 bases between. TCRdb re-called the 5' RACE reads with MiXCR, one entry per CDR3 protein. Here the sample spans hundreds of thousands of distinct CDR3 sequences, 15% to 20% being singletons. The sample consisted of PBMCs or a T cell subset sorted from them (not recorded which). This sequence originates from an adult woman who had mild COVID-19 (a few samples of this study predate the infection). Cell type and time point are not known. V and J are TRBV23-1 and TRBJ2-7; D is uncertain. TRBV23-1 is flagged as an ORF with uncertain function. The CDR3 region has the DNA TGCGCCAGCAGTCAATGGCCAGGCCACTCCTCCTACGAGCAGTACTTC. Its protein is CASSQWPGHSSYEQYF.